This T cell receptor beta chain originates from a study of control samples from healthy donors and cancer patients. This CDR3 has 14 residues. Germline V gene lookup returns CDR1 SGHTA and CDR2 FQGNSA. Trimming removed 1 base from V and 4 bases from J; junction bases left unmatched: 3. Clones were sequenced by immunoSEQ multiplex PCR, and TCRdb holds only the in-frame ones, with some missing. The repertoire holds some 120,000 clones, with around 89% as singletons. The sequenced material came from blood. This chain uses TRBV7-2 with TRBJ2-7; 8 nucleotides agree with TRBD2. The sequence was collected from a woman in her sixties or seventies in good health. CDR3 sequence reads: CASSLVGGGYEQYF. The CDR3 DNA reads as TGTGCCAGCAGCTTAGTGGGCGGGGGGTACGAGCAGTACTTC.